The 23 T cell receptor beta chains reported below all come from one sample, sequenced in a study of PD-L1 blockade in urothelial cancer. The method was immunoSEQ multiplex PCR; TCRdb's version includes in-frame clones alone and lacks a portion of them. The data hold some 52,000 clones, with about 72% observed a single time. Sequences were derived from PBMCs, sampled around atezolizumab (anti-PD-L1) treatment. These receptors originate from a man between 65 and 80 years old with urothelial cancer.

The chain carries TRBV7-9 and TRBJ2-1, with 13 bases aligning to TRBD2. The length of the CDR3 is 16 residues. Germline CDR1 and CDR2: SEHNR and FQNEAQ (reference sequence). Trimming removed 0 bases from V and 8 bases from J; junction bases left unmatched: 4. CDR3 DNA: TGTGCCAGCAGCTTAGCTCGGACTAGCGGGAGAGATGAGCAGTTCTTC. It encodes CASSLARTSGRDEQFF.

V usage is TRBV9 and J usage is TRBJ2-1; the D gene is possibly TRBD1 (6 bases). CDR3 length: 13 residues. Germline assignment: CDR1 SGDLS and CDR2 YYNGEE. V lost 2 bases to trimming and J lost 8 bases, with 11 bases between them. The CDR3 region is CASSVYRVDEQFF. CDR3 DNA: TGTGCCAGCAGCGTTTACAGGGTTGATGAGCAGTTCTTC.

Turning to this clone: The identical CDR3 is also encoded by other nucleotide sequences in the sample. The chain has TRBV4-1 and TRBJ2-1; 9 positions match TRBD2. Germline V CDR1 and CDR2: MGHRA, YSYEKL. J gave up 1 base and V 0 bases, and 4 bases lay outside the gene matches. The CDR3 extends over 17 amino acids. The CDR3 nucleotides are TGCGCCAGCAGCCAAGATCGGGCGGGGGGGTCCTACAATGAGCAGTTCTTC. This encodes CASSQDRAGGSYNEQFF.

The chain couples TRBV19 to TRBJ1-1; TRBD1 agrees at 8 bases. V lost 6 bases and J lost 8; bases outside the gene matches: 8. The CDR3 sequence is 13 residues long. The V gene's germline CDR1 is LNHDA and CDR2 SQIVND (reference sequence). The CDR3 region is CASSRDRIPEAFF. The CDR3 bases are TGTGCCAGTAGCCGGGACAGGATCCCCGAAGCTTTCTTT. The full variable domain, in which reference TRBV19 and TRBJ1-1 provide the parts outside the CDR3, is DGGITQSPKYLFRKEGQNVTLSCEQNLNHDAMYWYRQDPGQGLRLIYYSQIVNDFQKGDIAEGYSVSREKKESFPLTVTSAQKNPTAFYLCASSRDRIPEAFFGQGTRLTVV.

V usage is TRBV19 and J usage is TRBJ1-1, with D maybe TRBD1 (5 bases). V was pared by 1 base and J by 4 bases, with 10 bases between. CDR1 LNHDA and CDR2 SQIVND come from the germline V gene (reference sequence). The CDR3 totals 14 residues. DNA for the CDR3: TGTGCCAGTAGTATAGGGGGCGGGAGCACTGAAGCTTTCTTT. Translating gives CASSIGGGSTEAFF.

This chain uses TRBV5-5 with TRBJ1-4, with D maybe TRBD1 (5 bases). This CDR3 contains 15 residues. Germline V gives CDR1 SGHKS, CDR2 YYEKEE (reference sequence). The V and J ends lost 2 bases and 5 bases respectively, with 13 bases between them. CDR3: CASSLVGGVNEKLFF. In DNA, the CDR3 is TGTGCCAGCAGCTTAGTCGGAGGGGTGAATGAAAAACTGTTTTTT.

This clone showed up just once. The chain links TRBV29-1 to TRBJ1-1, with D maybe TRBD1 (6 bases). CDR1 and CDR2 (germline): SQVTM, ANQGSEA. The V end lost 7 bases, the J end lost 1 base, and 13 bases lay between the germline ends. The CDR3 sequence is 13 residues long. The DNA of the CDR3 is TGCAGCGCCGCGGGGGGGCGGAACACTGAAGCTTTCTTT. Amino acid sequence: CSAAGGRNTEAFF.

This clone has a handful of counts. This chain links TRBV7-2 with TRBJ2-2, with 8 bases that match TRBD2. With 7 bases clipped from V and 0 bases from J, the junction kept 7 bases outside the gene matches. The CDR3 sequence is 16 residues long. Germline V CDR1 and CDR2: SGHTA, FQGNSA. CDR3 sequence (DNA): TGTGCCAGCAACCCGGGGGGGAATGCGAACACCGGGGAGCTGTTTTTT. Its protein product is CASNPGGNANTGELFF.

The chain links TRBV5-1 to TRBJ2-1; 8 bases are shared with TRBD2. Losses at the gene ends were 7 bases for V and 6 bases for J; bases not matched to a gene: 6. In germline, CDR1 is SGHRS, CDR2 YFSETQ. This CDR3 has 13 residues. CDR3 sequence (DNA): TGCGCCAGCGACTCCGGGACTAGCAATGAGCAGTTCTTC. This translates into CASDSGTSNEQFF.

The J gene is TRBJ2-3, the V gene TRBV5-1; no clear D gene. Per germline, CDR1 SGHRS and CDR2 YFSETQ. Trimming cost V 3 bases and J 2 bases, with 16 bases left between them. This CDR3 region has 16 residues. CDR3 DNA: TGCGCCAGCAGCTCGCAACCGCAGGAAAACACAGATACGCAGTATTTT. Protein sequence: CASSSQPQENTDTQYF.

The chain joins TRBV27 to TRBJ2-7, with D possibly being TRBD1 (6 bases). Germline CDR1 and CDR2: MNHEY and SMNVEV (reference sequence). The CDR3 sequence is 15 residues long. V was pared by 5 bases and J by 3 bases, with 17 bases between. In DNA, the CDR3 is TGTGCCAGCAGTACCCAGGGGTTTGGGGACTACGAGCAGTACTTC. Amino acid sequence: CASSTQGFGDYEQYF.

The J gene is TRBJ2-7, the V gene TRBV6-5; maybe TRBD1 (6 bases). Germline assignment: CDR1 MNHEY and CDR2 SVGAGI. The V and J ends lost 6 bases and 3 bases respectively, with 12 bases between them. CDR3 size: 13 residues. The CDR3 coding sequence is TGTGCCAGCAGCCCCATAGGGGGCTACGAGCAGTACTTC. It codes for CASSPIGGYEQYF.

This chain links TRBV5-4 with TRBJ2-7; TRBD2 matches 7 bases. Germline V gives CDR1 SGHNT, CDR2 YYREEE (reference sequence). This CDR3 has 14 amino acids. Trimming removed 4 bases from V and 2 bases from J; junction bases left unmatched: 6. CDR3 sequence reads: CASSRDRGAYEQYF. The CDR3 DNA follows: TGTGCCAGCAGCCGGGACCGGGGGGCCTACGAGCAGTACTTC.

The table lists this clone with a count of one. This sequence joins TRBV9 and TRBJ2-5; 12 bases are a match to TRBD2. Germline trimming cut 4 bases from V and 4 bases from J; bases unmatched to any gene: 5. The CDR3 runs 15 residues. The germline CDR1 and CDR2 sequences are SGDLS and YYNGEE. CDR3 loop: CASSPSGGASETQYF. CDR3 bases: TGTGCCAGCAGCCCTAGCGGGGGGGCTTCAGAGACCCAGTACTTC.

The chain joins TRBV5-1 to TRBJ2-7; 11 bases align to TRBD1. The germline V gene has CDR1 SGHRS and CDR2 YFSETQ. CDR3 length: 16 residues. V lost 0 bases to trimming and J lost 2 bases; unmatched junction nucleotides: 4. DNA of the CDR3: TGCGCCAGCAGCTTGGGTCCGGGACAGGGGGCCTACGAGCAGTACTTC. This translates into CASSLGPGQGAYEQYF.

This chain connects TRBV21-1 to TRBJ1-4. TRBV21-1 is flagged as a pseudogene. The CDR3 is 15 residues long. Here the CDR3 DNA reads TGTGCCAGCACCACGCTGGGAGTCGGCAAGGAAAAACTGTTTTTT. This gives the protein CASTTLGVGKEKLFF.

The V and J genes are TRBV6-5 and TRBJ1-2; no firm D call. Trimming removed 2 bases at V and 1 base at J, with 5 bases between. CDR1 and CDR2 from the germline V gene are MNHEY and SVGAGI. This CDR3 has 13 residues. CDR3 DNA: TGTGCCAGCAGTTACCGTTATAACTATGGCTACACCTTC. Protein sequence: CASSYRYNYGYTF.

A few counts support this clone. This chain connects TRBV15 to TRBJ2-7; no reliable D call. Trimming stripped 0 bases from V and 6 bases from J, with 9 bases between. CDR1 and CDR2 (germline): LNHNV, YYDKDF (reference sequence). CDR3 size: 13 residues. In nucleotides, the CDR3 is TGTGCCACCAGCAGAGATCCCGACTCCGAGCAGTACTTC. It translates to CATSRDPDSEQYF.

V and J are TRBV27 and TRBJ2-1; 9 nucleotides line up with TRBD1. V dropped 5 bases and J dropped 5; count of bases not matched to a gene: 10. This CDR3 is built from 16 residues. Germline CDR1 MNHEY, CDR2 SMNVEV (reference sequence). CDR3 amino acids: CASSPSRDRVHNEQFF. The CDR3, as DNA: TGTGCCAGCAGTCCCTCCCGGGACAGGGTACACAATGAGCAGTTCTTC.

The chain uses TRBV11-2 and TRBJ2-7, with 8 positions matching TRBD1. The CDR3 is made up of 14 amino acids. CDR1 and CDR2 (germline): SGHAT, FQNNGV. The J segment lost 4 bases and the V segment lost 5 bases, leaving 7 bases of the junction unmatched. This CDR3 is CASSPRTGRYEQYF. In nucleotides, the CDR3 is TGTGCCAGCAGCCCCCGGACAGGGAGATACGAGCAGTACTTC.

This clone turned up a few times. The chain joins TRBV5-5 to TRBJ2-7, with TRBD2 matching 7 bases. The CDR3 is 15 residues long. Per germline, CDR1 SGHKS and CDR2 YYEKEE (reference sequence). V shed 4 bases, J shed 6 bases, and the junction held 13 bases outside the gene matches. The CDR3 loop reads CASSLRGGSGSEQYF. The CDR3 bases are TGTGCCAGCAGCCTCCGGGGAGGGTCGGGTTCCGAGCAGTACTTC. Using reference TRBV5-5 and TRBJ2-7 for the parts outside the CDR3, the full variable domain is DAGVTQSPTHLIKTRGQQVTLRCSPISGHKSVSWYQQVLGQGPQFIFQYYEKEERGRGNFPDRFSARQFPNYSSELNVNALLLGDSALYLCASSLRGGSGSEQYFGPGTRLTVT.

CDR3 protein: CASSLPSGVAQRADTQYF. The CDR3 DNA follows: TGTGCCAGCAGTTTGCCCTCGGGGGTAGCTCAGAGGGCAGATACGCAGTATTTT. The chain recombines TRBV28 with TRBJ2-3; possibly TRBD2 for D (6 bases). Germline CDR1 reads MDHEN; CDR2 reads SYDVKM. CDR3 size: 18 residues. V was clipped by 3 bases and J by 4 bases, with 23 bases between them.

CDR3 in DNA: TGCGCCAGCAGCGAGCCCGGACAGGGTAGTGAGCAGTTCTTC. This codes for CASSEPGQGSEQFF. The V call is TRBV5-1, the J call TRBJ2-1, with TRBD1 identical over 8 bases. J lost 9 bases, V lost 4 bases, and 9 bases had no gene match. Germline CDR1 reads SGHRS; CDR2 reads YFSETQ. There are 14 residues in the CDR3.